The subject of this entry is one T cell receptor (beta chain). The CDR3 length is 16 residues. CDR1 KGHSH and CDR2 LQKENI come from the germline V gene. V lost 0 bases and J 0 bases, leaving 11 bases between the germline ends. This record belongs to a study of control samples from healthy donors and cancer patients. Sequencing was performed with immunoSEQ multiplex PCR; in TCRdb, only in-frame clones are kept and a portion is missing. This sample has 120,000 or so clones; roughly 89% occur once, and the top ten carry roughly 12%. The sequence came from a young man in good health. The rearrangement uses TRBV18 and TRBJ1-2, with D possibly matching TRBD1 (5 bases). Sequenced material: blood. This CDR3 is CASSPPPGLSNYGYTF. CDR3 sequence (DNA): TGTGCCAGCTCACCACCGCCGGGACTATCTAACTATGGCTACACCTTC.